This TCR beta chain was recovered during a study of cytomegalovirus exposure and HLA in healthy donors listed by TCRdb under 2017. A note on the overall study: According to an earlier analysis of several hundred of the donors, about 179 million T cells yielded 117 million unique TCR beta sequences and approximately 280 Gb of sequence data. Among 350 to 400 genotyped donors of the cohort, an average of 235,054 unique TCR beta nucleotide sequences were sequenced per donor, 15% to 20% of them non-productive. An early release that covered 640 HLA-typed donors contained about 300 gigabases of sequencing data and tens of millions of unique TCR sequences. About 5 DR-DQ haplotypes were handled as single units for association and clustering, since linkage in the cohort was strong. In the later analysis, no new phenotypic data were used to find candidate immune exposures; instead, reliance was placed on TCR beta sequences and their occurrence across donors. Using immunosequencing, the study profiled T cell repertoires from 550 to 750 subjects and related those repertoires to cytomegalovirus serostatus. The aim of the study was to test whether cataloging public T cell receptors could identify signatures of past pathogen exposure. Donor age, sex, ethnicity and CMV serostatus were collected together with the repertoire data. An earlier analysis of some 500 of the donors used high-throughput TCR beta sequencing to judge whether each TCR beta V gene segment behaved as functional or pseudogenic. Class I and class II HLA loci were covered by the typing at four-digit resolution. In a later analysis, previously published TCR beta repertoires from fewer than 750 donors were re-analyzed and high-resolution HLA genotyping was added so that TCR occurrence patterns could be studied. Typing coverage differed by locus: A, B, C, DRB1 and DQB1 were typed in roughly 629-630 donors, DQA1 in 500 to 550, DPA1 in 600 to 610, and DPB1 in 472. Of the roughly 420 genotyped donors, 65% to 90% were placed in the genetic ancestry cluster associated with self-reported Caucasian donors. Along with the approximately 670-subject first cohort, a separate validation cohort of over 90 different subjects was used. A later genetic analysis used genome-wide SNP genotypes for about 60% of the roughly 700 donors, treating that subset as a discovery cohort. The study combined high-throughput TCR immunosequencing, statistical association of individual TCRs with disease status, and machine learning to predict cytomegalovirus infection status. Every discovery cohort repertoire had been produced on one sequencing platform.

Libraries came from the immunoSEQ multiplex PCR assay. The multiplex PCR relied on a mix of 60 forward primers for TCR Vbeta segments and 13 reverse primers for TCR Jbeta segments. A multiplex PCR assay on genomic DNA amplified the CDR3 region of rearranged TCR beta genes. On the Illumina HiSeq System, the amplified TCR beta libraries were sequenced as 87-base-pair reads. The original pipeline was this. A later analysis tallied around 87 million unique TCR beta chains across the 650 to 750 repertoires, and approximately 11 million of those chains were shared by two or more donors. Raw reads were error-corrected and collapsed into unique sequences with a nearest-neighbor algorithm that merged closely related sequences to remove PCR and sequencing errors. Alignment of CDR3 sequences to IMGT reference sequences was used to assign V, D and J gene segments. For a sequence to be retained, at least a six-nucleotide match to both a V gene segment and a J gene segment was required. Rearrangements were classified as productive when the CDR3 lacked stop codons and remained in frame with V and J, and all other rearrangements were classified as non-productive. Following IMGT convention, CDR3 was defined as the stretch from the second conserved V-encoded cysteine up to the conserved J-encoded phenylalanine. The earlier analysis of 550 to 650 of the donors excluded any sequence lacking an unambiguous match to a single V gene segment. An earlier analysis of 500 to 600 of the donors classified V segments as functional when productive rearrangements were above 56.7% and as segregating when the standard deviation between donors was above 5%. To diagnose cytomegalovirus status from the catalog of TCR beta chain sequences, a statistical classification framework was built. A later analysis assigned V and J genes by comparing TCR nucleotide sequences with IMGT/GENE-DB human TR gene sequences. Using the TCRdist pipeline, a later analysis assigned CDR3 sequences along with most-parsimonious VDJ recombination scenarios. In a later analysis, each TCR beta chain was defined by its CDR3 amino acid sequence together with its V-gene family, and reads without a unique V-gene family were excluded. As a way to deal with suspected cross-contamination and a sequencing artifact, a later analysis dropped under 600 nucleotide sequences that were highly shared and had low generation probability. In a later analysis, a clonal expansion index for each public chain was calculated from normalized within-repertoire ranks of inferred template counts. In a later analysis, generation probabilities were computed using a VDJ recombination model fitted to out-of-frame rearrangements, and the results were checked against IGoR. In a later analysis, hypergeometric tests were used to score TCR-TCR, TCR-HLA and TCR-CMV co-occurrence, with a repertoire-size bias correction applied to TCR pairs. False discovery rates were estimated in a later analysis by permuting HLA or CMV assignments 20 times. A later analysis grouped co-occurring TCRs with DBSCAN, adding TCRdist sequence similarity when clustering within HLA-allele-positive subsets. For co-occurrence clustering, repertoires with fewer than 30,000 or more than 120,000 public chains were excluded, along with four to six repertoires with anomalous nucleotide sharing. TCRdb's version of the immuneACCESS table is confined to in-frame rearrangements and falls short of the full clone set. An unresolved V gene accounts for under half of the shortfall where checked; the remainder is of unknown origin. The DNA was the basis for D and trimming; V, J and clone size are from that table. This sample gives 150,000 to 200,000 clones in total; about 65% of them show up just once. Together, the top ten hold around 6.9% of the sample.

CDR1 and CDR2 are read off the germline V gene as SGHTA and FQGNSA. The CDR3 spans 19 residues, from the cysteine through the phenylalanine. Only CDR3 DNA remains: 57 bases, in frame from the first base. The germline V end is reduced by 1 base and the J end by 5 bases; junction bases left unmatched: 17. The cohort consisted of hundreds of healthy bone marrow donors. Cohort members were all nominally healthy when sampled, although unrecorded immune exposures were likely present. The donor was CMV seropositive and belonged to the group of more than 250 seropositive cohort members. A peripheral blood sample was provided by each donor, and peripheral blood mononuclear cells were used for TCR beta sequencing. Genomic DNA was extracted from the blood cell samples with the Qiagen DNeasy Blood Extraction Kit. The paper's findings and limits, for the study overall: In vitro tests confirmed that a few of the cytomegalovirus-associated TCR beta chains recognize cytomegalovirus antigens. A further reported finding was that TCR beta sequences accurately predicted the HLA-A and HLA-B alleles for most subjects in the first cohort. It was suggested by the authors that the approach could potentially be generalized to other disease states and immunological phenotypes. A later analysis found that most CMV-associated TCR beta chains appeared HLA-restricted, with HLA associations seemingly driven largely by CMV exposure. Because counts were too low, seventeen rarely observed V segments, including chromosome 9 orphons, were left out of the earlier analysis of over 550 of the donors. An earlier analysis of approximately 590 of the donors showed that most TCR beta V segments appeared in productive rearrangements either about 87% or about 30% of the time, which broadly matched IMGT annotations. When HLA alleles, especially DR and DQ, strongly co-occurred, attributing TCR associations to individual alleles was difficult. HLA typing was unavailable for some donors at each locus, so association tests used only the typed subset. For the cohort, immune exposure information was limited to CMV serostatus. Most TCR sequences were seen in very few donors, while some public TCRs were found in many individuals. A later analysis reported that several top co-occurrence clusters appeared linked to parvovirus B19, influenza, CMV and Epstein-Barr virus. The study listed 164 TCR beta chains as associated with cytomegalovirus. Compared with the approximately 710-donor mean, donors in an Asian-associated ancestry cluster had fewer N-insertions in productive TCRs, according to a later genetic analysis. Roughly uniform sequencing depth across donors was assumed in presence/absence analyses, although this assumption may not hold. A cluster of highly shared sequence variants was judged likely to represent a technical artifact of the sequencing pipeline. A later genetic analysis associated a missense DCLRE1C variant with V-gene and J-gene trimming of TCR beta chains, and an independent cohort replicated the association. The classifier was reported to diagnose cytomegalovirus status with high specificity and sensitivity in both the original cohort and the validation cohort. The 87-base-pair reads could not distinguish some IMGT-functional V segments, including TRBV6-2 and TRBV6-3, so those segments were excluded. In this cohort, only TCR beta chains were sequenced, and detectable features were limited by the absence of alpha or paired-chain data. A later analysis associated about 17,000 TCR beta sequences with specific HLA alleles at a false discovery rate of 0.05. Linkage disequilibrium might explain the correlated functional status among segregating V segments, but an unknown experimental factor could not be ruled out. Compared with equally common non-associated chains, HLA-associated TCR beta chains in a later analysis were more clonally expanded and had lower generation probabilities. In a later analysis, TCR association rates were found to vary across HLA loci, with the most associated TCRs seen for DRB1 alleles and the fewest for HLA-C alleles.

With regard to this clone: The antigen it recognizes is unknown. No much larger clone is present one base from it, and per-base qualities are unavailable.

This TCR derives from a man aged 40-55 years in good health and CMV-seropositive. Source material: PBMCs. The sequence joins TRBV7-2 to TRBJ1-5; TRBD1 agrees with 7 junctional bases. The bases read TGTGCCAGCAGCTTAGTCCCCCCCCGGCGAGGGGGCGGGGATCAGCCCCAGCATTTT. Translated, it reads CASSLVPPRRGGGDQPQHF.